In its sample, the clone carrying this TCR beta chain was seen a few times. Original methodology: Amplification with reference gene primers provided the estimates of nucleated cell counts. Sequencing used immunoSEQ multiplex PCR; TCRdb keeps in-frame clones, though not all of them. V and J calls and clone size are those listed in that table; D and trimming were worked out from the DNA. Among approximately 110,000 clones listed, 85% to 90% were seen once. These data come from a study of blood T cell repertoires in COVID-19. Study overall: COVID-19 samples, acute and convalescent, were from the United States, Italy and Spain. Sources were T cells, B-cell-depleted T cells, or PBMCs; the material itself was cDNA or gDNA.

Seattle patients were enrolled during active infection and followed longitudinally. The sequenced material came from peripheral blood. This receptor was identified in a woman aged 80 or over with COVID-19, enrolled during active disease.

This chain's CDR3 is CASSQVTYEQYF. The CDR3 DNA reads TGTGCCAGCAGCCAAGTTACCTACGAGCAGTACTTC. The V call is TRBV3-1 (or the pseudogene TRBV3-2), the J call TRBJ2-7; D remains unclear. Trimming cost V 1 base and J 2 bases, with 3 bases left between them. The CDR3 has 12 amino acids. Germline CDR1 LGHDT, CDR2 YNNKEL (reference sequence).